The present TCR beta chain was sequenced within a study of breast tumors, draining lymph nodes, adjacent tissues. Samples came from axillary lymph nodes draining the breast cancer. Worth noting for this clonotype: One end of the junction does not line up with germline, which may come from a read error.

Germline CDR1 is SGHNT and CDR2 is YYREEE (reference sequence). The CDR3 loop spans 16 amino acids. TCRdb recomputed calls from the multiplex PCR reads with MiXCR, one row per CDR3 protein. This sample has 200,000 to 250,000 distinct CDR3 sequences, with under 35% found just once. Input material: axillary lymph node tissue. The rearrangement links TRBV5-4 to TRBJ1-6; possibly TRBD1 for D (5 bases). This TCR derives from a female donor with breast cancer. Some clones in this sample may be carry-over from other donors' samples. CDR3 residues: CVSSLVGGGVDSPLHF. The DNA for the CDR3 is TGTGTCAGCAGCTTGGTTGGTGGGGGGGTAGATTCACCCCTCCACTTT.